A single sample gave rise to the 23 T cell receptor beta chains below, sequenced in a study of OX40 agonist ivuxolimab in advanced cancers. Repertoires were generated with immunoSEQ multiplex PCR, while TCRdb's copy carries only in-frame clones and drops some. The sample has 60,000 to 75,000 clones, less than 90% seen once. The source material was CD4+ or CD8+ T cells sorted from blood, sampled in a trial of the OX40 agonist ivuxolimab. The receptors stem from an adult with an advanced solid tumor such as melanoma, head and neck, liver or kidney cancer.

The chain employs TRBV9 and TRBJ2-5; D is uncertain. The V gene lost 0 bases and the J gene lost 2 bases, with 14 bases spanning the gap. The CDR3 has 16 residues. Per the germline V gene, CDR1 is SGDLS and CDR2 is YYNGEE. The CDR3 DNA reads TGTGCCAGCAGCGTAGCTCCCATGAAACCTCAAGAGACCCAGTACTTC. Translation gives CASSVAPMKPQETQYF.

The chain uses TRBV18 and TRBJ1-2, with a weak D call TRBD1 (5 bases). This CDR3 region has 13 residues. Trimming removed 2 bases at V and 4 bases at J, with 8 bases between. Germline V CDR1 and CDR2: KGHSH, LQKENI. CDR3 amino acids: CASSPGGAYGYTF. The CDR3 DNA sequence: TGTGCCAGCTCACCAGGCGGGGCCTATGGCTACACCTTC.

The chain couples TRBV5-4 to TRBJ1-2, with TRBD1 identical over 7 bases. Trimming cost V 5 bases and J 2 bases; bases outside gene matches: 9. From germline, CDR1 is SGHNT and CDR2 YYREEE (reference sequence). The CDR3 has 15 amino acids. CDR3 sequence: CASSRTGAGNYGYTF. CDR3 in DNA: TGTGCCAGCAGTCGTACAGGGGCGGGAAACTATGGCTACACCTTC.

The chain recombines TRBV7-2 with TRBJ2-7, with 11 bases identical to TRBD2. Germline-derived CDR1 and CDR2 are SGHTA and FQGNSA. The CDR3 loop spans 16 amino acids. The V gene end was trimmed by 3 bases and the J gene end by 4 bases; junction bases not matched to a gene: 8. In DNA form, the CDR3 reads TGTGCCAGCAGCTTTTCCGGGACTAGCGGTTTTTACGAGCAGTACTTC. This translates into CASSFSGTSGFYEQYF. Looking up the rest from reference TRBV7-2 and TRBJ2-7 gives the full variable domain: GAGVSQSPSNKVTEKGKDVELRCDPISGHTALYWYRQSLGQGLEFLIYFQGNSAPDKSGLPSDRFSAERTGGSVSTLTIQRTQQEDSAVYLCASSFSGTSGFYEQYFGPGTRLTVT.

The chain combines TRBV5-4 with TRBJ1-2; no definite D call. CDR1 and CDR2 from the germline V gene are SGHNT and YYREEE (reference sequence). The CDR3 consists of 13 residues. Trimming left V 1 base short and J 3 bases short, with 7 bases between. The DNA of the CDR3 is TGTGCCAGCAGCTTGCCAAGAGACTATGGCTACACCTTC. It specifies CASSLPRDYGYTF.

V and J are TRBV7-2 and TRBJ2-1, with 9 bases fitting TRBD2. V gave up 7 bases and J gave up 0 bases; unmatched junction bases: 7. Germline-derived CDR1 and CDR2 are SGHTA and FQGNSA. The CDR3 covers 16 residues. CDR3 residues: CASKTTGLASYNEQFF. DNA for the CDR3: TGTGCCAGCAAGACCACGGGACTAGCCTCCTACAATGAGCAGTTCTTC.

This rearrangement joins TRBV10-3 to TRBJ2-2, with 7 positions matching TRBD2. After removal of 2 bases from V and 3 bases from J, the junction contained 6 bases not matched to a gene. The CDR3 covers 16 residues. Germline V gene lookup returns CDR1 ENHRY and CDR2 SYGVKD. The CDR3 sequence is CAISEVGGTYTGELFF. The CDR3 DNA follows: TGTGCCATCAGTGAGGTGGGAGGGACCTACACCGGGGAGCTGTTTTTT.

Worth noting for this clone: Germline and junction disagree at one end, which may indicate a read error. The gene calls are TRBV4-3 and TRBJ1-2, with D tentatively TRBD1 (5 bases). The CDR3 covers 16 residues. Germline V gene lookup returns CDR1 LGHNA and CDR2 YSLEER. CDR3 nucleotide sequence: TGCGCCAGCAGCCAAGATCTTGGGGGTTCTTCTACCTTCCTCAACTTC. Translation gives CASSQDLGGSSTFLNF.

The chain employs TRBV7-6 and TRBJ2-5; TRBD1 is a possible D gene (5 bases). Per the germline V gene, CDR1 is SGHVS and CDR2 is FNYEAQ. This CDR3 has 14 amino acids. Trimming took off 5 bases at V and 4 bases at J, with 14 bases between the two ends. DNA for the CDR3: TGTGCCAGCAGCCCCCAGGGCGGCTCAGAGACCCAGTACTTC. It yields the protein CASSPQGGSETQYF.

The chain employs TRBV7-9 and TRBJ1-4; 7 bases match TRBD1. From germline, CDR1 is SEHNR and CDR2 FQNEAQ (reference sequence). J gave up 8 bases and V 5 bases, and 11 bases lay outside the gene matches. The CDR3 runs 15 residues. The CDR3 here is CASSRRRDSLEKLFF. CDR3 nucleotide sequence: TGTGCCAGCAGCCGAAGGCGGGACAGTCTAGAAAAACTGTTTTTT. The variable domain in full, with the rest retrieved from reference TRBV7-9 and TRBJ1-4, is DTGVSQNPRHKITKRGQNVTFRCDPISEHNRLYWYRQTLGQGPEFLTYFQNEAQLEKSRLLSDRFSAERPKGSFSTLEIQRTEQGDSAMYLCASSRRRDSLEKLFFGSGTQLSVL.

V is TRBV6-5 and J is TRBJ2-3; D gene ambiguous. This CDR3 region has 11 residues. Deletions cut 5 bases from V and 6 bases from J, with 6 bases between. The V gene's germline CDR1 is MNHEY and CDR2 SVGAGI. The CDR3 DNA is TGTGCCAGCAGTAGAAGGGATACGCAGTATTTT. Protein sequence: CASSRRDTQYF.

The chain carries TRBV9 and TRBJ1-1; D gene unclear. The CDR3 extends over 13 amino acids. From germline, CDR1 is SGDLS and CDR2 YYNGEE. Trimming removed 0 bases from V and 7 bases from J, with 10 bases in between. The CDR3 coding sequence is TGTGCCAGCAGCGTAGCTCCCTATGGTGAAGCTTTCTTT. Translated: CASSVAPYGEAFF.

The V and J genes are TRBV2 and TRBJ1-5, with unresolved D. The CDR3 is made up of 14 amino acids. Germline loops: CDR1 SNHLY, CDR2 FYNNEI. With 3 bases removed from V and 3 bases from J, the gap between germline ends came to 9 bases. The CDR3, as DNA: TGTGCCAGCAGTGATCAGGTATACAATCAGCCCCAGCATTTT. It encodes CASSDQVYNQPQHF.

The V and J genes are TRBV29-1 and TRBJ2-3, with 8 bases aligning to TRBD1. Unmatched junction bases numbered 5, after V lost 5 bases and J lost 4 bases. The CDR3 totals 13 residues. From germline, CDR1 is SQVTM and CDR2 ANQGSEA. The CDR3 spells CSVKGTGSDTQYF. The CDR3 region has the DNA TGCAGCGTTAAAGGGACAGGTTCAGATACGCAGTATTTT.

This chain joins TRBV5-1 and TRBJ1-6; no firm D call. The CDR3 runs 16 residues. V lost 4 bases to trimming and J lost 7 bases, with 18 bases between them. The germline gives CDR1 SGHRS, CDR2 YFSETQ. The CDR3 loop reads CASSLRGPATNSPLHF. The CDR3 DNA is TGCGCCAGCAGCCTGCGTGGTCCAGCGACGAATTCACCCCTCCACTTT.

This chain links TRBV30 with TRBJ2-7; 8 bases line up with TRBD1. The CDR3 runs 13 residues. Trimming at V came to 2 bases and at J to 6 bases, leaving 6 bases not matched to a gene. Germline CDR1 GTSNPN, CDR2 SVGIG (reference sequence). CDR3 sequence reads: CAWSPGGFGEQYF. The CDR3 region has the DNA TGTGCCTGGAGTCCAGGGGGCTTTGGCGAGCAGTACTTC.

The chain links TRBV6-1 to TRBJ1-2, with 7 bases aligning to TRBD1. This CDR3 is 14 amino acids long. Germline loops: CDR1 MNHNS, CDR2 SASEGT. Trimming removed 3 bases from V and 2 bases from J; junction bases left unmatched: 3. For the CDR3, the DNA is TGTGCCAGCAGTGATGGGACAGCAAACTATGGCTACACCTTC. This translates into CASSDGTANYGYTF.

The rearrangement links TRBV6-1 to TRBJ2-1; a weak D match, TRBD2 (6 bases). Germline V CDR1 and CDR2: MNHNS, SASEGT. Trimming removed 2 bases at V and 11 bases at J, with 13 bases between. The CDR3 runs to 13 residues. The CDR3 bases are TGTGCCAGCAGTGAATCCAGGCTAGCGCAGCAGTTCTTC. Encoded protein: CASSESRLAQQFF.

This chain uses TRBV9 with TRBJ2-7; the D gene is possibly TRBD2 (5 bases). Germline V gene data show CDR1 as SGDLS and CDR2 as YYNGEE. Deletions cut 0 bases from V and 0 bases from J, with 10 bases between. This CDR3 has 15 amino acids. CDR3: CASSVENGLSYEQYF. In DNA form, the CDR3 reads TGTGCCAGCAGCGTAGAAAACGGACTCTCCTACGAGCAGTACTTC.

The V call is TRBV10-3, the J call TRBJ2-7, with 8 bases matching TRBD1. The CDR3 has 14 residues. Germline CDR1 is ENHRY and CDR2 is SYGVKD. The J segment lost 5 bases and the V segment lost 4 bases, leaving 7 bases of the junction unmatched. DNA of the CDR3: TGTGCCATCAGTGGATCAGAGACAGGGGACGAGCAGTACTTC. It is translated as CAISGSETGDEQYF.

Here the CDR3 DNA reads TGCGCCAGCAGCGCTGGACTAGCGGGAGGCAATCAAGAGACCCAGTACTTC. This translates into CASSAGLAGGNQETQYF. V usage is TRBV5-1 and J usage is TRBJ2-5, with TRBD2 matching 14 bases. V dropped 4 bases and J dropped 2; count of bases not matched to a gene: 7. Germline V gene lookup returns CDR1 SGHRS and CDR2 YFSETQ. This CDR3 comprises 17 residues.

This clone has only a few counts. The rearrangement links TRBV30 to TRBJ1-2, with D unresolved. CDR3 length: 14 residues. Germline values: CDR1 GTSNPN, CDR2 SVGIG (reference sequence). With 0 bases removed from V and 0 bases from J, the gap between germline ends came to 8 bases. The CDR3 protein is CAWSVLSSNYGYTF. Written as DNA, the CDR3 is TGTGCCTGGAGTGTACTGTCCTCTAACTATGGCTACACCTTC.

The chain recombines TRBV19 with TRBJ2-5, with TRBD1 identical over 9 bases. The J call may be mistaken, given a closer DNA end match to TRBJ2-7. Germline assignment: CDR1 LNHDA and CDR2 SQIVND (reference sequence). The CDR3 has 13 amino acids. DNA of the CDR3: TGTGCCAGTAGCGGGACAGGGCTATACGAGCAGTACTTC. Amino acid sequence: CASSGTGLYEQYF.